These 5 T cell receptor beta chains were all obtained from the same sample, sequenced in a study of blood T cell repertoires in COVID-19. Profiled with immunoSEQ multiplex PCR; TCRdb holds only in-frame clones, not every one. The profile shows 150,000 to 200,000 clones, over 80% of them singletons. The material sequenced was PBMCs or T cells enriched from blood (not recorded which). The source of these receptors is a woman in her fifties or sixties who had recovered from COVID-19.

The V and J genes are TRBV19 and TRBJ2-7; the D is unclear. The CDR3 runs 13 residues. The germline V gene encodes CDR1 LNHDA and CDR2 SQIVND (reference sequence). The V gene lost 3 bases and the J gene lost 0 bases, with 6 bases spanning the gap. CDR3 DNA sequence: TGTGCCAGTAGTATGACTTACTCCTACGAGCAGTACTTC. It encodes CASSMTYSYEQYF.

V is TRBV9 and J is TRBJ2-7; TRBD1 matches at 11 bases. This CDR3 has 14 residues. The trim removed 3 bases at V and 4 bases at J, leaving 3 bases unmatched. Per the germline V gene, CDR1 is SGDLS and CDR2 is YYNGEE. The CDR3 sequence is CASSAGTGGYEQYF. CDR3 sequence (DNA): TGTGCCAGCAGCGCTGGGACAGGGGGGTACGAGCAGTACTTC.

This clone was recorded only once. This chain connects TRBV10-3 to TRBJ1-1, with TRBD1 matching over 8 bases. Trimming at V came to 8 bases and at J to 1 base, leaving 3 bases not matched to a gene. This CDR3 region has 13 residues. Per germline, CDR1 ENHRY and CDR2 SYGVKD. In DNA, the CDR3 is TGTGCCATCGGACAGGGCCCGAACACTGAAGCTTTCTTT. Translated, it gives CAIGQGPNTEAFF.

The chain has TRBV18 and TRBJ2-7; a weak D match, TRBD2 (6 bases). This CDR3 comprises 13 residues. Trimming took 4 bases from V and 2 from J, leaving 9 bases between them. CDR1 KGHSH and CDR2 LQKENI come from the germline V gene. CDR3 sequence reads: CASSRASAYEQYF. The CDR3 coding sequence is TGTGCCAGCTCACGGGCTAGCGCCTACGAGCAGTACTTC.

This rearrangement joins TRBV19 to TRBJ2-2; 10 bases map to TRBD1. The CDR3 loop spans 16 amino acids. Germline V gene data show CDR1 as LNHDA and CDR2 as SQIVND (reference sequence). The J segment lost 7 bases and the V segment lost 5 bases, leaving 10 bases of the junction unmatched. The DNA for the CDR3 is TGTGCCAGTAGTTATGACGGGACAGGGGTTGGCGGGGAGCTGTTTTTT. This sequence encodes CASSYDGTGVGGELFF. The full variable domain, completed using reference TRBV19 and TRBJ2-2, is DGGITQSPKYLFRKEGQNVTLSCEQNLNHDAMYWYRQDPGQGLRLIYYSQIVNDFQKGDIAEGYSVSREKKESFPLTVTSAQKNPTAFYLCASSYDGTGVGGELFFGEGSRLTVL.